Sequencing of this T cell receptor beta chain was carried out in a study of cytomegalovirus exposure and HLA in healthy donors. Study results and caveats: A prior analysis recorded that most TCR beta V segments were productive about 87% or about 30% of the time. The authors later found HLA-associated TCR beta chains more clonally expanded than equally common others. HLA alleles showed associations with about 17,000 TCR beta sequences in a later analysis, at a 0.05 false discovery rate.

As concerns this clone: Its antigen is undetermined.

The primer mix had 60 Vbeta and 13 Jbeta primers. Here immunoSEQ multiplex PCR was the method, and the copy in TCRdb shows in-frame clones only, minus some. The sample has about 150,000 clones; roughly three quarters are singletons. This CDR3 region has 14 residues. Germline CDR1 is SGHTA and CDR2 is FQGTGA. V was pared by 5 bases and J by 3 bases, with 6 bases of the junction left unmatched. The study sampled nominally healthy donors, though unrecorded immune exposures were likely. Sequencing was carried out using PBMCs. The V gene is TRBV7-3, the J gene TRBJ2-5, with 7 bases lining up with TRBD1. This receptor was taken from a man in his thirties or forties in good health and CMV-seronegative. The chain's CDR3 is CASSPGDREETQYF. CDR3 sequence (DNA): TGTGCCAGCAGCCCCGGCGACAGGGAAGAGACCCAGTACTTC.